This is a list of T cell receptor beta chains from one sample in a study of cytomegalovirus exposure and HLA in healthy donors. The repertoire was sequenced with immunoSEQ multiplex PCR; TCRdb's copy has only in-frame clones and lacks some. The sample holds about 120,000 clones. Sample: PBMCs. Receptor source: a man aged 18 to 29 in good health and CMV-seronegative. CDR3s include the opening cysteine and the closing phenylalanine or tryptophan. Each record gives: J gene, V gene, D gene, CDR3 protein, CDR3 DNA. D genes are given only for firm matches.

TRBJ1-1,TRBV4-1,TRBD1,CASSQPQGRRTEAFF,TGCGCCAGCAGCCAACCACAGGGGCGTAGGACTGAAGCTTTCTTT
TRBJ2-3,TRBV7-6,TRBD1,CASRPGTGPTDTQYF,TGTGCCAGCAGGCCCGGGACAGGGCCCACAGATACGCAGTATTTT
TRBJ1-6,TRBV5-6,TRBD1,CASSADRGEGSPLHF,TGTGCCAGCAGCGCCGACAGGGGAGAGGGTTCACCCCTCCACTTT
TRBJ1-4,TRBV10-2,-,CASSVRGEWIREKLFF,TGCGCCAGCAGTGTTCGGGGAGAATGGATTAGGGAAAAACTGTTTTTT
TRBJ2-7,TRBV7-9,TRBD2,CASTSEPTNEQHF,TGTGCCAGTACTAGCGAGCCTACCAACGAGCAGCACTTC
TRBJ2-5,TRBV5-1,-,CASSPGAQETQYF,TGCGCCAGCAGCCCAGGGGCCCAAGAGACCCAGTACTTC
TRBJ1-1,TRBV11-2,TRBD1,CASSMGQGAHTEAFF,TGTGCCAGCAGCATGGGACAGGGGGCGCACACTGAAGCTTTCTTT
TRBJ1-4,TRBV5-6,-,CASSLVREKNEKLFF,TGTGCCAGCAGCTTGGTCAGGGAAAAGAATGAAAAACTGTTTTTT
TRBJ2-1,TRBV4-1,TRBD2,CASSQPWTSGNNEQFF,TGCGCCAGCAGCCAACCTTGGACTAGCGGTAACAATGAGCAGTTCTTC
TRBJ1-5,TRBV11-2,-,CASSLDPGQGPQHF,TGTGCCAGCAGCTTAGATCCAGGCCAAGGGCCCCAGCATTTT
TRBJ2-7,TRBV7-6,TRBD1,CASSSHETGVYEQYF,TGTGCCAGCAGCTCTCACGAGACAGGGGTCTACGAGCAGTACTTC
TRBJ2-5,TRBV9,TRBD2,CASSVSGRAAETQYF,TGTGCCAGCAGCGTTAGCGGGAGGGCCGCGGAGACCCAGTACTTC
TRBJ1-1,TRBV13,-,CASSLGLGRNTEAFF,TGTGCCAGCAGCTTAGGCCTGGGCAGGAACACTGAAGCTTTCTTT
TRBJ2-7,TRBV5-1,TRBD1,CASSPGRPGQGHHEQYF,TGCGCCAGCAGCCCGGGCCGACCGGGACAGGGGCACCACGAGCAGTACTTC